What follows are 15 T cell receptor beta chains derived from one specimen sequenced in a study of PD-1 blockade in classical Hodgkin lymphoma. With no exception, relapse followed autologous stem cell transplantation in all patients, and brentuximab vedotin exposure varied. Clones were read by immunoSEQ multiplex PCR, and TCRdb kept only the in-frame ones, dropping some. The sample lists 30,000 to 45,000 clones, around nine tenths occurring once. The sample consisted of peripheral blood mononuclear cells (PBMCs), taken before the second cycle of nivolumab. The receptors shown here come from a human donor with classical Hodgkin lymphoma.

This sequence joins TRBV28 and TRBJ2-7, with unresolved D. V dropped 4 bases and J dropped 3 bases, with 13 bases sitting between them. Germline V gene data show CDR1 as MDHEN and CDR2 as SYDVKM. This CDR3 is built from 14 residues. The CDR3: CASSSPFGLYEQYF. The CDR3, as DNA: TGTGCCAGCAGTTCCCCCTTCGGCCTCTACGAGCAGTACTTC.

The chain uses TRBV21-1 and TRBJ2-7; TRBD1 is the table's D call, not checked against the DNA. TRBV21-1 is listed as a pseudogene. The CDR3 totals 17 residues. The CDR3 DNA sequence: TGTGCCAGCAGCTTTGGGGCGCGACCTCTTAGCTCCTACGAGCAGTACTTC. Its protein product is CASSFGARPLSSYEQYF.

V usage is TRBV27 and J usage is TRBJ2-1; TRBD2 matches at 11 bases. Germline V gene data show CDR1 as MNHEY and CDR2 as SMNVEV (reference sequence). The CDR3 has 15 amino acids. Losses at the gene ends were 8 bases for V and 5 bases for J; bases not matched to a gene: 8. The CDR3 reads CASGSGTSGHNEQFF. The DNA for the CDR3 is TGTGCCAGCGGATCCGGGACTAGCGGCCACAATGAGCAGTTCTTC.

The chain links TRBV19 to TRBJ1-6; 7 nucleotides line up with TRBD1. Trimming took 0 bases from V and 6 from J; bases not matched to a gene: 8. CDR1 is LNHDA, CDR2 SQIVND, per germline (reference sequence). The CDR3 extends over 17 amino acids. The CDR3 reads CASSIDSPGTANSPLHF. DNA for the CDR3: TGTGCCAGTAGTATAGATTCCCCAGGGACAGCTAATTCACCCCTCCACTTT.

The chain links TRBV25-1 to TRBJ1-2; 8 nucleotides match TRBD1. The germline CDR1 and CDR2 sequences are MGHDK and SYGVNS. The CDR3 loop spans 15 amino acids. The junction had 7 bases not matched to a gene; V was cut back by 1 base and J by 6 bases. The CDR3: CASSESPSGGDGYTF. In DNA, the CDR3 is TGTGCCAGCAGTGAATCTCCATCAGGGGGCGATGGCTACACCTTC.

The rearrangement uses TRBV11-2 and TRBJ2-7; no definite D call. CDR3 size: 11 residues. Trimming removed 2 bases at V and 6 bases at J, with 5 bases between. CDR1 and CDR2 (germline): SGHAT, FQNNGV. Here the CDR3 reads CASSLMSEQYF. The CDR3 coding sequence is TGTGCCAGCAGCTTAATGTCCGAGCAGTACTTC.

The chain is built from TRBV19 and TRBJ2-1, with 8 bases fitting TRBD2. Germline V CDR1 and CDR2: LNHDA, SQIVND (reference sequence). The CDR3 extends over 13 amino acids. J gave up 10 bases and V 3 bases, and 5 bases lay outside the gene matches. CDR3: CASSIGGRQEQFF. The CDR3 DNA is TGTGCCAGTAGTATCGGCGGGAGGCAGGAGCAGTTCTTC.

This sequence joins TRBV6-6 and TRBJ2-1; unclear D gene. This CDR3 has 15 residues. Germline values: CDR1 MNHNY, CDR2 SVGAGI (reference sequence). V lost 6 bases, J lost 2 bases, and 14 bases lay in between. CDR3 loop: CASRGLASTYNEQFF. CDR3 sequence (DNA): TGTGCCAGCAGAGGGTTAGCTTCTACCTACAATGAGCAGTTCTTC.

The rearrangement uses TRBV2 and TRBJ2-7; TRBD2 matches at 12 bases. Germline V CDR1 and CDR2: SNHLY, FYNNEI. The V and J ends lost 11 bases and 7 bases, in that order; junction bases with no gene match: 15. The CDR3 spans 15 residues. CDR3 nucleotides: TGTGCCGGCGAAAGTGTCGGACTAGCGGGACAAGAGCAGTACTTC. Its translation: CAGESVGLAGQEQYF.

This sequence joins TRBV28 and TRBJ1-5; 7 positions match TRBD1. The germline CDR1 and CDR2 sequences are MDHEN and SYDVKM. The length of the CDR3 is 15 residues. V shed 7 bases and J 8 bases; nucleotides not matched to a gene: 14. This CDR3 is CASIPQWAGGKPQHF. In DNA, the CDR3 is TGTGCCAGCATCCCGCAATGGGCAGGGGGAAAGCCCCAGCATTTT.

This clone has just one count. The chain has TRBV27 and TRBJ2-2, with TRBD1 matching over 7 bases. Germline assignment: CDR1 MNHEY and CDR2 SMNVEV (reference sequence). The length of the CDR3 is 15 residues. V dropped 3 bases and J dropped 5; count of bases not matched to a gene: 6. Here the CDR3 reads CASSLRGLLTGELFF. The CDR3, as DNA: TGTGCCAGCAGTTTGAGGGGGCTCTTAACCGGGGAGCTGTTTTTT.

The chain employs TRBV28 and TRBJ1-5; tentatively, D is TRBD1 (6 bases). The CDR3 length is 15 residues. Germline values: CDR1 MDHEN, CDR2 SYDVKM. Trimming took off 6 bases at V and 3 bases at J, with 15 bases between the two ends. The CDR3 DNA is TGTGCCAGCAGGGAGGGGGGACAACTCAATCAGCCCCAGCATTTT. It translates to CASREGGQLNQPQHF.

The chain's CDR3 is CASSFRLATYEQYF. Here the CDR3 DNA reads TGTGCCAGCAGCTTTCGGTTGGCCACCTACGAGCAGTACTTC. V usage is TRBV11-3 and J usage is TRBJ2-7; D gene uncertain. The ends were cut back, 3 bases at V and 2 bases at J, with 11 bases in the middle. There are 14 residues in the CDR3. Germline assignment: CDR1 SGHNT and CDR2 YENEEA.

This chain links TRBV9 with TRBJ1-1; D gene unclear. Germline CDR1 SGDLS, CDR2 YYNGEE. V was pared by 6 bases and J by 5 bases, with 20 bases between. The CDR3 consists of 15 residues. Written as DNA, the CDR3 is TGTGCCAGCACGACGGACGGGGATTTGGGGACTGAAGCTTTCTTT. This translates into CASTTDGDLGTEAFF.

The J gene is TRBJ1-2, the V gene TRBV19; tentatively, D is TRBD1 (6 bases). The V and J ends lost 3 bases and 7 bases respectively, with 18 bases between them. Germline V gene lookup returns CDR1 LNHDA and CDR2 SQIVND (reference sequence). The CDR3 is 15 amino acids. The CDR3 loop reads CASSMVRGLFSGYTF. The CDR3 DNA follows: TGTGCCAGTAGTATGGTTCGGGGGCTTTTCTCTGGCTACACCTTC. Using reference TRBV19 and TRBJ1-2 for the parts outside the CDR3, the full variable domain is DGGITQSPKYLFRKEGQNVTLSCEQNLNHDAMYWYRQDPGQGLRLIYYSQIVNDFQKGDIAEGYSVSREKKESFPLTVTSAQKNPTAFYLCASSMVRGLFSGYTFGSGTRLTVV.